This T cell receptor (beta chain) was captured by sequencing in a study of blood T cell repertoires in COVID-19. Study-level background: Nucleic acid was either cDNA or gDNA, and it came from T cells, B-cell-depleted T cells, or PBMCs.

Those who participated ranged in age from roughly 18 to 89 years and resided in about two dozen US areas. Data came from immunoSEQ multiplex PCR; TCRdb stores just in-frame clones and leaves some out. The sample has 150,000 or so clones; 87% are singletons. The CDR3 has 13 amino acids. The trim removed 4 bases at V and 4 bases at J, leaving 4 bases unmatched. CDR1 SGHNT and CDR2 YYREEE come from the germline V gene (reference sequence). Sequencing was carried out using PBMCs or T cells enriched from blood (not recorded which). The clonotype originates from a human donor with acute COVID-19. The donor label of this sample is uncertain. The chain combines TRBV5-4 with TRBJ2-5; TRBD1 aligns across 7 bases. The CDR3 DNA reads as TGTGCCAGCAGCCCACAGGGGATAGAGACCCAGTACTTC. Translated: CASSPQGIETQYF.